These T cell receptor beta chains were read from a single sample in a study of shared clonotypes between healthy human individuals. TCRdb's copy holds only in-frame clones and misses some; the assay was immunoSEQ multiplex PCR. This table holds just over 2,000,000 clones, roughly 96% found once. Input material: naive CD4+ T cells sorted from blood. The receptor set was obtained from a young man in good health. Each CDR3 is given without its conserved first and last residue. For some rows the clone size is stated as once, few or many, or as a class when expanded; others skip it.

NA	TRBV7-8	TRBJ2-5	ASSRDRWETQY
NA	TRBV28	TRBJ1-1	ASSPPGGKSTEAF
NA	TRBV6-5	TRBJ1-3	ASKRGTDGNTIY
NA	TRBV25-1	TRBJ2-6	ASSDTRTGANVLT
NA	TRBV19	TRBJ2-7	ASSRPGQGTYEQY
NA	TRBV29-1	TRBJ2-3	SVGAASSTDTQY
NA	TRBV19	TRBJ1-1	ASSWGRALDTEAF
NA	TRBV6-1	TRBJ2-7	ASTLVVQGNYEQY
NA	TRBV10-3	TRBJ1-5	AISPYDGNQPQH
NA	TRBV4-3	TRBJ1-2	ASSLDGRSNYGYT
NA	TRBV5-4	TRBJ1-2	ASSFNDRALRDYGYT
NA	TRBV7-2	TRBJ2-7	ASSPGAKRYEQY
NA	TRBV28	TRBJ2-7	ASNFPGQAYEQY
NA	TRBV29-1	TRBJ2-7	SVSLADYEQY
NA	TRBV28	TRBJ2-2	ASNQRGGLVNTGELF
NA	TRBV29-1	TRBJ1-2	SVRTGLYYGYT
NA	TRBV6-1	TRBJ1-5	ASSEQGGNQPQH
NA	TRBV10-3	TRBJ2-1	AISESGQNEQF
NA	TRBV2	TRBJ1-2	ASSATGYGYT
NA	TRBV7-2	TRBJ2-2	ASSPPSRGTANTGELF
NA	TRBV9	TRBJ2-1	ASSVGSSYNEQF
once	TRBV11-2	TRBJ1-1	ASSLQGQANTEAF
NA	TRBV5-5	TRBJ2-7	ASSLVTGSYEQY
NA	TRBV6-5	TRBJ2-7	ASRSGSRPYEQY
NA	TRBV25-1	TRBJ1-5	ASSSPGTNQPQH
once	TRBV19	TRBJ1-2	ASTPGQERYGYT
NA	TRBV19	TRBJ2-7	AQLDHAPDRRY
NA	TRBV6-1	TRBJ2-3	ASSLQGGGTDTQY
NA	TRBV7-2	TRBJ2-1	ASSLDQGGEQF
once	TRBV5-4	TRBJ2-7	ASSLAGGLVREQY
NA	TRBV5-1	TRBJ1-1	ASREGNTEAF
NA	TRBV9	TRBJ1-3	ASESPGNTIY
few	TRBV6-6	TRBJ1-6	ASSYQGSGSPLH
NA	TRBV2	TRBJ2-7	ASSLLESGIEQY
NA	TRBV30	TRBJ1-3	AATPTGAIYSGNTIY
NA	TRBV6-1	TRBJ2-7	ASILSPRREQY
NA	TRBV10-3	TRBJ2-5	AISEPGETQY
NA	TRBV7-2	TRBJ2-3	ASAIAGSGADTQY
NA	TRBV30	TRBJ1-4	AWNHGQGKSEKLF
NA	TRBV18	TRBJ2-7	ASSPPTLSYEQY
NA	TRBV18	TRBJ1-5	ASSPMQGYQPQH
NA	TRBV7-8	TRBJ1-2	ASSLDGQRPAGYT